Below, 28 T cell receptor beta chains from the same sample are listed, as sequenced in a study of monozygotic twins with inflammatory bowel disease. TCRdb re-called the 5' RACE reads and gives one entry per CDR3 protein, without DNA. This repertoire includes roughly 200,000 distinct CDR3 sequences. What was sequenced was blood. The receptors shown here come from a human donor with ulcerative colitis or Crohn's disease, or a healthy co-twin of an affected twin (not recorded which).

The CDR3 loop reads CASSLEGVGETQYF. The chain carries TRBV27 and TRBJ2-5; TCRdb reports TRBD1, a call that lacks DNA to check it against. Germline CDR1 is MNHEY and CDR2 is SMNVEV (reference sequence). The length of the CDR3 is 14 residues.

V is TRBV23-1 and J is TRBJ2-7. TRBV23-1 is filed as an ORF, its function uncertain. The CDR3 is made up of 17 amino acids. CDR3: CASSLGFFSQGSYEQYF.

The chain links TRBV7-8 to TRBJ2-7; checking the TCRdb D call of TRBD1 is not possible without DNA. The CDR3 runs to 11 residues. CDR1 is SGHVS, CDR2 FQNEAQ, per germline. The CDR3 loop is CASTGGYEQYF.

The chain carries TRBV6-1 and TRBJ1-3; TCRdb's assignment of TRBD1 cannot be checked, as there is no DNA. The V gene's germline CDR1 is MNHNS and CDR2 SASEGT. The CDR3 contains 15 residues. The CDR3 reads CASSPRTASGNTIYF.

This chain joins TRBV20-1 and TRBJ2-7; lacking DNA, the TRBD1 call made by TCRdb goes unchecked. CDR1 is DFQATT and CDR2 is SNEGSKA in the germline V gene (reference sequence). This CDR3 comprises 15 residues. The CDR3 loop reads CSARVAQGVGYEQYF.

The chain uses TRBV3-1 and TRBJ1-2; the D call of TRBD1 rests on TCRdb alone, since no DNA is present to check it. Germline lookup yields CDR1 LGHDT and CDR2 YNNKEL (reference sequence). This CDR3 spans 14 amino acids. The CDR3 loop reads CASSPDRNGYGYTF.

The chain joins TRBV12-3 or TRBV12-4 to TRBJ1-1; checking the TCRdb D call of TRBD1 is not possible without DNA. CDR3 length equals 13 residues. The CDR3 sequence: CASSTTGVTEAFF.

J is TRBJ2-4 and V is TRBV19; TCRdb gives TRBD1 as the D gene, but with no DNA this cannot be confirmed. The germline CDR1 and CDR2 sequences are LNHDA and SQIVND (reference sequence). CDR3 length: 13 residues. This chain's CDR3 is CASSIGRGDIQYF.

V is TRBV30 and J is TRBJ1-1; TCRdb names TRBD1, which stays unverified in the absence of DNA. Germline CDR1 reads GTSNPN; CDR2 reads SVGIG (reference sequence). This CDR3 is 18 amino acids long. The CDR3 here is CAWSPSQTRATWDTEAFF. Looking up the rest from reference TRBV30 and TRBJ1-1 gives the full variable domain: SQTIHQWPATLVQPVGSPLSLECTVEGTSNPNLYWYRQAAGRGLQLLFYSVGIGQISSEVPQNLSASRPQDRQFILSSKKLLLSDSGFYLCAWSPSQTRATWDTEAFFGQGTRLTVV.

V and J are TRBV20-1 and TRBJ2-2; TCRdb designates TRBD2, a call that cannot be tested without DNA. In germline, CDR1 is DFQATT, CDR2 SNEGSKA (reference sequence). The CDR3 is 14 residues long. CDR3 amino acids: CSAPPAGSTGELFF.

This chain connects TRBV20-1 to TRBJ2-3; TCRdb names TRBD2, which stays unverified in the absence of DNA. From germline, CDR1 is DFQATT and CDR2 SNEGSKA (reference sequence). The length of the CDR3 is 16 residues. CDR3 loop: CSARDQVAGGTDTQYF.

CDR3 region: CASSEPGLAPYEQYF. The genes are TRBV14 and TRBJ2-7; TCRdb outputs TRBD2, but without DNA this stays unchecked. Germline V gene data show CDR1 as SGHDN and CDR2 as FVKESK. The CDR3 is 15 residues long.

The chain combines TRBV19 with TRBJ2-7; the D call of TRBD2 rests on TCRdb alone, since no DNA is present to check it. Per germline, CDR1 LNHDA and CDR2 SQIVND (reference sequence). This CDR3 is built from 20 residues. The CDR3 sequence is CAGRAGTGSTSGMESNEQYF.

The V gene is TRBV7-9, the J gene TRBJ2-1; there is no DNA to check the TCRdb D call of TRBD1. This CDR3 comprises 15 residues. Germline loops: CDR1 SEHNR, CDR2 FQNEAQ (reference sequence). The CDR3 reads CASSWGDRAYNEQFF. The variable domain in full, with the rest retrieved from reference TRBV7-9 and TRBJ2-1, is DTGVSQNPRHKITKRGQNVTFRCDPISEHNRLYWYRQTLGQGPEFLTYFQNEAQLEKSRLLSDRFSAERPKGSFSTLEIQRTEQGDSAMYLCASSWGDRAYNEQFFGPGTRLTVL.

The CDR3 is CASSSKGLSNQPQHF. V usage is TRBV7-2 and J usage is TRBJ1-5. The germline gives CDR1 SGHTA, CDR2 FQGNSA. The CDR3 runs 15 residues.

The chain links TRBV20-1 to TRBJ2-1; TCRdb proposes TRBD1, but this gene call is untestable without DNA. The CDR3 covers 13 residues. The germline CDR1 and CDR2 sequences are DFQATT and SNEGSKA (reference sequence). This chain's CDR3 is CSPGQAPGGEQFF.

The V and J genes are TRBV20-1 and TRBJ2-1; the D call of TRBD2 rests on TCRdb alone, since no DNA is present to check it. Germline CDR1 and CDR2: DFQATT and SNEGSKA (reference sequence). The CDR3 runs to 15 residues. This CDR3 is CSASGGRPSYNEQFF.

V usage is TRBV13 and J usage is TRBJ1-1; TCRdb selects TRBD1, and the lack of DNA leaves this call unchecked. In germline, CDR1 is PRHDT, CDR2 FYEKMQ (reference sequence). CDR3 length equals 17 residues. The CDR3 spells CASSLYETGGARTEAFF.

This chain connects TRBV11-2 to TRBJ2-1; TCRdb indicates TRBD2, and absent DNA this call remains unverified. The CDR3 contains 17 residues. From germline, CDR1 is SGHAT and CDR2 FQNNGV. Here the CDR3 reads CASSKTPGLAGADEQFF.

The chain employs TRBV7-2 and TRBJ2-1; TCRdb names TRBD2, which stays unverified in the absence of DNA. This CDR3 is built from 15 residues. Germline V gene lookup returns CDR1 SGHTA and CDR2 FQGNSA. CDR3 loop: CASSPGLAGGPPEFF.

The CDR3 region is CASSQRAGGPDEQYF. The chain uses TRBV4-2 and TRBJ2-7; checking the TCRdb D call of TRBD2 is not possible without DNA. This CDR3 comprises 15 residues. Looked up from germline, CDR1 is LGHNA and CDR2 is YNFKEQ.

This chain connects TRBV5-1 to TRBJ2-1; TCRdb's D call, TRBD1, is unchecked because there is no DNA. The CDR3 runs 15 residues. Germline lookup yields CDR1 SGHRS and CDR2 YFSETQ. The chain's CDR3 is CASSLSGGRYNEQFF.

This chain joins TRBV3-1 and TRBJ1-1; there is no DNA to check the TCRdb D call of TRBD1. The CDR3 runs to 14 residues. CDR1 is LGHDT, CDR2 YNNKEL, per germline (reference sequence). This CDR3 is CASSQDWGDTEAFF.

This chain connects TRBV7-2 to TRBJ2-3; TCRdb returns TRBD1, unconfirmable since there is no DNA. This CDR3 is built from 15 residues. Germline V CDR1 and CDR2: SGHTA, FQGNSA. The CDR3 spells CASSLGTGPTDTQYF.

The chain has TRBV12-3 or TRBV12-4 and TRBJ2-7; TCRdb's assignment of TRBD1 cannot be checked, as there is no DNA. The CDR3 covers 13 residues. CDR3 residues: CASSLLSPLEQYF.

The J gene is TRBJ2-1, the V gene TRBV4-1; TCRdb selects TRBD1, and the lack of DNA leaves this call unchecked. Germline lookup yields CDR1 MGHRA and CDR2 YSYEKL. The CDR3 consists of 16 residues. This CDR3 reads CASSRRQEGDLNEQFF.

The V gene is TRBV19, the J gene TRBJ1-4. The length of the CDR3 is 13 residues. Per germline, CDR1 LNHDA and CDR2 SQIVND (reference sequence). CDR3 loop: CASSTRMGEKLFF.

This sequence joins TRBV27 and TRBJ1-1. This CDR3 is built from 14 residues. The germline CDR1 and CDR2 sequences are MNHEY and SMNVEV (reference sequence). CDR3 protein: CASSFMAVNTEAFF.